Listed below are T cell receptor beta chains from one sample, sequenced in a study of OX40 agonist ivuxolimab in advanced cancers. Using immunoSEQ multiplex PCR, the repertoire was profiled, and TCRdb retains in-frame clones only, with some absent. The sample comprises around 67,000 clones, 80% of which are singletons, and 1.2% rests with the top ten. Specimen: CD4+ or CD8+ T cells sorted from blood, collected in a trial of the OX40 agonist ivuxolimab. The receptors here all came from an adult with an advanced solid tumor such as melanoma, head and neck, liver or kidney cancer. Both conserved end residues are part of each CDR3. The order of the fields is J gene, D gene, V gene, clone size, CDR3 protein, CDR3 DNA. The D gene is left open where the match is weak. A clone size is listed for some rows: how often the clone was seen (once, few, many), or a class if it is expanded.

>TRBJ2-1|TRBD1|TRBV7-2|once
CASSLYEGAYNEQFF
TGTGCCAGCAGCTTATATGAGGGGGCTTACAATGAGCAGTTCTTC
>TRBJ2-3|TRBD2|TRBV29-1|NA
CSVAWTSGVGDTQYF
TGCAGCGTAGCCTGGACTAGCGGGGTTGGAGATACGCAGTATTTT
>TRBJ1-2|TRBD1|TRBV6-1|few
CASSEAGQGSYGYTF
TGTGCCAGCAGTGAAGCTGGACAGGGGAGCTATGGCTACACCTTC
>TRBJ2-2|NA|TRBV11-2|NA
CASSAAGLTNTGELFF
TGTGCCAGCAGCGCCGCCGGGTTAACAAACACCGGGGAGCTGTTTTTT
>TRBJ2-7|TRBD2|TRBV18|NA
CASSPETSGGYYEQYF
TGTGCCAGCTCACCCGAGACTAGCGGGGGGTACTACGAGCAGTACTTC
>TRBJ2-5|TRBD1|TRBV5-1|once
CASSQGDISPQETQYF
TGCGCCAGCAGCCAGGGGGACATATCGCCCCAAGAGACCCAGTACTTC
>TRBJ2-2|NA|TRBV5-5|NA
CASSRGRGGVIGELFF
TGTGCCAGCAGCCGCGGCAGGGGTGGAGTCATCGGGGAGCTGTTTTTT
>TRBJ2-7|NA|TRBV5-1|NA
CASSLARGDLIPYEQYF
TGCGCCAGCAGCTTGGCCAGAGGGGACCTCATTCCCTACGAGCAGTACTTC
>TRBJ1-2|TRBD1|TRBV5-1|NA
CASSGTGASNYGYTF
TGCGCCAGCAGCGGGACAGGGGCCAGCAACTATGGCTACACCTTC
>TRBJ1-5|NA|TRBV4-2|NA
CASSQEQVPQPQHF
TGTGCCAGCAGCCAAGAACAGGTACCTCAGCCCCAGCATTTT
>TRBJ2-7|NA|TRBV19|medium-sized
CASSPTGSYEQYF
TGTGCCAGTAGCCCGACCGGATCCTACGAGCAGTACTTC
>TRBJ1-1|NA|TRBV11-1|few
CASSLYGVVTEAFF
TGTGCCAGCAGCCTATATGGCGTGGTCACTGAAGCTTTCTTT
>TRBJ2-3|NA|TRBV10-3|few
CAISDEGIGTDTQYF
TGTGCCATCAGTGACGAGGGGATCGGCACAGATACGCAGTATTTT
>TRBJ1-5|TRBD1|TRBV5-1|NA
CASSLGTGDGQPQHF
TGCGCCAGCAGCTTGGGGACAGGGGACGGACAGCCCCAGCATTTT
>TRBJ2-7|NA|TRBV5-1|NA
CASSLADRRQEQYF
TGCGCCAGCAGCTTGGCCGACAGACGGCAGGAGCAGTACTTC
>TRBJ1-5|NA|TRBV28|NA
CASGQPQHF
TGTGCCAGCGGACAGCCCCAGCATTTT
>TRBJ1-6|NA|TRBV19|NA
CASSGGSSSPLHF
TGTGCCAGTAGTGGGGGATCCAGCTCACCCCTCCACTTT
>TRBJ1-1|NA|TRBV10-3|once
CAISEVQGDTEAFF
TGTGCCATCAGTGAGGTACAGGGAGACACTGAAGCTTTCTTT
>TRBJ2-6|NA|TRBV5-1|NA
CASSSTAGTGANVLTF
TGCGCCAGCAGCTCAACCGCAGGTACAGGGGCCAACGTCCTGACTTTC
>TRBJ1-6|NA|TRBV21-1|NA
CASSQKVAGLLNSPLHF
TGTGCCAGCAGCCAAAAAGTAGCGGGACTGCTGAATTCACCCCTCCACTTT
>TRBJ1-2|NA|TRBV5-8|NA
CASSLAVGGGYGYTF
TGTGCCAGCAGCTTGGCCGTGGGGGGAGGATATGGCTACACCTTC
>TRBJ2-7|NA|TRBV5-1|once
CASSFQAGGEQYF
TGCGCCAGCAGCTTCCAGGCCGGAGGCGAGCAGTACTTC
>TRBJ1-1|NA|TRBV4-1|once
CASSLAGTEAFF
TGCGCCAGCAGCCTGGCGGGAACTGAAGCTTTCTTT
>TRBJ1-6|TRBD1|TRBV6-5|NA
CASSFGQGFYSPLHF
TGTGCCAGCAGCTTCGGACAGGGTTTTTATTCACCCCTCCACTTT
>TRBJ2-7|TRBD1|TRBV12-5|NA
CASGQQGYEQYF
TGTGCTAGTGGTCAACAGGGGTACGAGCAGTACTTC
>TRBJ2-2|NA|TRBV9|NA
CASSKGGDHTGELFF
TGTGCCAGCAGCAAAGGGGGGGACCACACCGGGGAGCTGTTTTTT
>TRBJ2-5|TRBD2|TRBV4-2|few
CASSPLGLAGGEETQYF
TGTGCCAGCAGCCCCTTAGGACTAGCGGGGGGCGAGGAGACCCAGTACTTC
>TRBJ1-1|NA|TRBV18|NA
CASSPPSGGGLAEAFF
TGTGCCAGCTCACCACCATCCGGGGGCGGTTTGGCAGAAGCTTTCTTT
>TRBJ2-2|TRBD2|TRBV10-3|NA
CAISEEGVRGGRTGELFF
TGTGCCATCAGTGAGGAGGGGGTGCGCGGGGGGCGCACCGGGGAGCTGTTTTTT
>TRBJ2-7|NA|TRBV4-3|NA
CASSQDLGGEQYF
TGCGCCAGCAGCCAAGATCTCGGCGGCGAGCAGTACTTC
>TRBJ1-2|NA|TRBV6-5|NA
CASSYSDSDGYTF
TGTGCCAGCAGTTACTCCGATAGTGACGGCTACACCTTC
>TRBJ1-2|NA|TRBV15|NA
CATSRDASAYGYTF
TGTGCCACCAGCAGAGATGCTAGTGCGTATGGCTACACCTTC
>TRBJ2-7|NA|TRBV7-2|NA
CASSTQGGAYEQYF
TGTGCCAGCAGCACCCAGGGCGGGGCCTACGAGCAGTACTTC
>TRBJ1-1|NA|TRBV4-1|NA
CASSPWAAGSTEAFF
TGCGCCAGCAGCCCCTGGGCGGCGGGGAGCACTGAAGCTTTCTTT
>TRBJ1-1|TRBD1|TRBV30|NA
CAWRGRGLTEAFF
TGTGCCTGGAGGGGTAGGGGGCTAACCGAAGCTTTCTTT
>TRBJ1-2|TRBD1|TRBV5-8|NA
CASSLAGTGFLYGYTF
TGTGCCAGCAGCTTAGCCGGGACAGGATTCCTCTATGGCTACACCTTC
>TRBJ2-7|TRBD1|TRBV5-6|NA
CASSLWTGAYEQYF
TGTGCCAGCAGCTTGTGGACAGGTGCCTACGAGCAGTACTTC
>TRBJ1-4|NA|TRBV6-4|NA
CASSEEQGRKLFF
TGTGCCAGCAGTGAGGAACAGGGAAGAAAACTGTTTTTT
>TRBJ2-5|NA|TRBV11-3|NA
CASSLETETQYF
TGTGCCAGCAGCTTAGAAACAGAGACCCAGTACTTC
>TRBJ1-5|NA|TRBV4-2|once
CASSQEGGINQPQHF
TGTGCCAGCAGCCAAGAAGGGGGGATCAATCAGCCCCAGCATTTT
>TRBJ1-2|NA|TRBV4-2|NA
CASTSRGVTNYGYTF
TGTGCCAGCACATCTCGAGGGGTAACTAACTATGGCTACACCTTC
>TRBJ1-2|NA|TRBV9|NA
CASSVEGTPNNYGYTF
TGTGCCAGCAGCGTAGAAGGGACACCCAATAACTATGGCTACACCTTC
>TRBJ1-4|NA|TRBV4-3|NA
CASSQALGGEKLFF
TGCGCCAGCAGCCAGGCGTTGGGGGGGGAAAAACTGTTTTTT
>TRBJ1-2|TRBD1|TRBV7-9|NA
CASSLTTGGADGYTF
TGTGCCAGCAGCCTAACGACAGGGGGCGCTGACGGCTACACCTTC
>TRBJ2-5|NA|TRBV7-9|few
CASSFKETQYF
TGTGCCAGCAGCTTTAAAGAGACCCAGTACTTC
>TRBJ1-3|NA|TRBV30|once
CAWSVGTSSGNTIYF
TGTGCCTGGAGTGTGGGAACGAGCTCTGGAAACACCATATATTTT
>TRBJ2-5|NA|TRBV9|NA
CASSAWQGLGETQYF
TGTGCCAGCAGCGCTTGGCAGGGGTTAGGGGAGACCCAGTACTTC
>TRBJ1-2|NA|TRBV12-5|NA
CASALGGGGYQGYTF
TGTGCTAGTGCCCTCGGCGGGGGCGGGTATCAAGGCTACACCTTC
>TRBJ2-4|NA|TRBV7-8|NA
CASSLGGKNIQYF
TGTGCCAGCAGCTTAGGGGGGAAAAACATTCAGTACTTC
>TRBJ2-2|NA|TRBV6-1|NA
CASSKEGTGELFF
TGTGCCAGCAGTAAGGAGGGCACCGGGGAGCTGTTTTTT
>TRBJ2-5|NA|TRBV28|NA
CASNGGAQETQYF
TGTGCCAGCAATGGCGGGGCTCAAGAGACCCAGTACTTC
>TRBJ1-1|NA|TRBV30|NA
CAWSYQGGGRTFF
TGTGCCTGGAGTTACCAAGGGGGTGGTCGAACTTTCTTT
>TRBJ2-1|TRBD2|TRBV5-1|few
CASSFPSGEGNEQFF
TGCGCCAGCAGCTTTCCTAGCGGGGAAGGCAATGAGCAGTTCTTC
>TRBJ2-5|TRBD1|TRBV6-1|NA
CASSVRGQETQYF
TGTGCCAGCAGTGTCAGGGGGCAAGAGACCCAGTACTTC